Listed below are T cell receptor beta chains from one sample, sequenced in a study of T cells in Graves' hyperthyroidism and ophthalmopathy. TCRdb recomputed calls from the multiplex PCR reads with MiXCR, one row per CDR3 protein. The table lists around 540,000 distinct CDR3 sequences, roughly 50% of them singletons. Material: peripheral blood or thyroid tissue (not recorded which). The receptor set was obtained from a woman aged 18-29 years with Graves' hyperthyroidism. Both conserved end residues are part of each CDR3. D genes are given only for firm matches. Size values are once, few and many counts, or a class for expanded clones, and some rows have none.

length | size | J | V | D | CDR3 | DNA
16 | many | TRBJ2-2 | TRBV24-1 | NA | CATSDETAANTGELFF | TGTGCCACCAGTGATGAGACCGCCGCGAACACCGGGGAGCTGTTTTTT
16 | few | TRBJ1-6 | TRBV7-2 | NA | CASSSTGGSYNSPLHF | TGTGCCAGCAGCTCAACGGGGGGCTCCTATAATTCACCCCTCCACTTT
13 | many | TRBJ2-5 | TRBV2 | TRBD1 | CASSWGTGETQYF | TGTGCCAGCAGCTGGGGGACAGGGGAGACCCAGTACTTC
15 | NA | TRBJ2-6 | TRBV20-1 | NA | CSARKGNSGANVLTF | TGCAGTGCCCGGAAGGGGAACTCTGGGGCCAACGTCCTGACTTTC
13 | many | TRBJ1-6 | TRBV15 | NA | CATSTRTESPLHF | TGTGCCACCAGCACCAGGACAGAATCACCCCTCCACTTT
13 | few | TRBJ1-2 | TRBV29-1 | TRBD1 | CSVPLGTGNGYTF | TGCAGCGTACCACTCGGGACAGGGAACGGCTACACCTTC
11 | many | TRBJ1-1 | TRBV29-1 | NA | CSVVGGREAFF | TGCAGCGTGGTCGGGGGCAGGGAAGCTTTCTTT
15 | NA | TRBJ1-6 | TRBV25-1 | NA | CASSEWRAGNSPLHF | TGTGCCAGCAGTGAATGGCGGGCGGGTAATTCACCCCTCCACTTT
14 | NA | TRBJ1-5 | TRBV6-1 | TRBD1 | CASSPGQVTQPQHF | TGTGCCAGCTCACCCGGACAGGTTACACAGCCCCAGCATTTT
14 | NA | TRBJ1-1 | TRBV29-1 | NA | CSVELGTSGTEAFF | TGCAGCGTTGAACTAGGGACTAGCGGGACTGAAGCTTTCTTT
15 | NA | TRBJ1-2 | TRBV9 | TRBD1 | CASSQEAGGYYGYTF | TGTGCCAGCAGCCAAGAGGCAGGGGGTTACTATGGCTACACCTTC
15 | NA | TRBJ2-7 | TRBV10-3 | NA | CASRPKLESSYEQYF | TGTGCCAGCAGGCCAAAACTAGAGAGCTCCTACGAGCAGTACTTC
13 | many | TRBJ1-1 | TRBV4-3 | NA | CASSQGYRFEAFF | TGCGCCAGCAGCCAAGGCTACAGGTTCGAAGCTTTCTTT
15 | NA | TRBJ2-7 | TRBV29-1 | TRBD2 | CSVETRAGLANEQYF | TGCAGCGTTGAAACCAGGGCTGGACTAGCCAACGAGCAGTACTTC
15 | many | TRBJ1-2 | TRBV15 | NA | CATSRASRGSYGYTF | TGTGCCACCAGCAGGGCCTCCCGGGGGAGCTATGGCTACACCTTC
14 | many | TRBJ1-2 | TRBV2 | TRBD1 | CASRTTGVSDGYTF | TGTGCCAGCAGAACTACAGGGGTCTCGGATGGCTACACCTTC
14 | many | TRBJ2-7 | TRBV4-3 | TRBD2 | CASSQDRSGTAQYF | TGCGCCAGCAGCCAAGATAGGAGCGGGACGGCGCAGTACTTC
13 | NA | TRBJ2-7 | TRBV25-1 | TRBD1 | CASRGQGFGEQYF | TGTGCCAGCAGGGGACAGGGGTTTGGCGAGCAGTACTTC
12 | few | TRBJ1-1 | TRBV7-9 | NA | CASSFRTDEAFF | TGTGCCAGCAGCTTTCGGACAGATGAAGCTTTCTTT
15 | many | TRBJ1-3 | TRBV7-2 | NA | CASSFGQASGNTIYF | TGTGCCAGCAGCTTCGGGCAGGCGTCCGGAAACACCATATATTTT
11 | NA | TRBJ1-1 | TRBV2 | NA | CATRTDSEAFF | TGTGCCACACGGACGGACAGCGAAGCTTTCTTT
13 | once | TRBJ2-7 | TRBV2 | TRBD2 | CASSDDTLAGRWF | TGTGCCAGCAGTGACGACACCCTAGCGGGACGTTGGTTC
13 | many | TRBJ1-5 | TRBV10-3 | NA | CAISEGIDQPQHF | TGTGCCATCAGTGAGGGCATAGATCAGCCCCAGCATTTT
13 | NA | TRBJ2-7 | TRBV7-3 | TRBD1 | CASSSAGGFEQYF | TGTGCCAGCAGCTCTGCAGGGGGCTTCGAGCAGTACTTC
14 | NA | TRBJ1-5 | TRBV29-1 | NA | CSVMRGVGEQPQHF | TGCAGCGTGATGAGGGGAGTCGGGGAGCAGCCCCAGCATTTT
15 | NA | TRBJ2-6 | TRBV24-1 | NA | CATSERGAGANVLTF | TGTGCCACCAGTGAACGAGGGGCTGGGGCCAACGTCCTGACTTTC
16 | NA | TRBJ2-7 | TRBV7-4 | TRBD2 | CASSPPSSGSAYEQYF | TGTGCCAGCAGCCCCCCCAGTAGCGGGAGTGCCTACGAGCAGTACTTC
13 | few | TRBJ1-2 | TRBV5-1 | TRBD1 | CASSSYRDSGYTF | TGCGCCAGCAGCTCATACCGGGACAGCGGCTACACCTTC
12 | many | TRBJ2-5 | TRBV29-1 | NA | CSVEDPGETQYF | TGCAGCGTTGAAGATCCGGGAGAGACCCAGTACTTC
14 | NA | TRBJ1-1 | TRBV7-9 | NA | CASSLRRQNTEAFF | TGTGCCAGCAGTTTAAGGAGACAGAACACTGAAGCTTTCTTT
14 | few | TRBJ2-7 | TRBV7-2 | TRBD2 | CAPAGRMWSNEQYF | TGTGCCCCAGCGGGAAGGATGTGGAGCAACGAGCAGTACTTC
16 | NA | TRBJ1-1 | TRBV11-1 | NA | CASSLSPANRNTEAFF | TGTGCCAGCAGCTTATCCCCAGCAAACAGAAACACTGAAGCTTTCTTT
16 | few | TRBJ1-1 | TRBV19 | TRBD1 | CASSIPWTGGYTEAFF | TGTGCCAGTAGTATCCCCTGGACAGGAGGCTACACTGAAGCTTTCTTT
16 | NA | TRBJ1-1 | TRBV24-1 | TRBD1 | CATSDRDRAGNTEAFF | TGTGCCACCAGTGATCGGGACAGGGCTGGGAACACTGAAGCTTTCTTT
17 | medium-sized | TRBJ2-6 | TRBV25-1 | NA | CATQGGRAISGANVLTF | TGTGCCACCCAGGGGGGCAGGGCAATCTCTGGGGCCAACGTCCTGACTTTC
14 | many | TRBJ1-5 | TRBV7-2 | TRBD1 | CASSGGTGNQPQHF | TGTGCCAGCAGCGGCGGGACAGGCAATCAGCCCCAGCATTTT
12 | many | TRBJ2-5 | TRBV15 | NA | CATSRYQETQYF | TGTGCCACCAGCAGATACCAAGAGACCCAGTACTTC
16 | NA | TRBJ1-6 | TRBV6-2/TRBV6-3 | NA | CASSSPARSSNSPLHF | TGTGCCAGCAGTTCACCCGCCCGTAGCTCCAATTCACCCCTCCACTTT
16 | many | TRBJ2-7 | TRBV2 | TRBD1 | CASSLNVGTGGDEQYF | TGTGCCAGCAGTTTGAATGTAGGGACAGGGGGTGACGAGCAGTACTTC
12 | NA | TRBJ2-7 | TRBV24-1 | NA | CATSNRDHEQYF | TGTGCCACCAGTAACAGGGACCACGAGCAGTACTTC
12 | NA | TRBJ1-1 | TRBV2 | NA | CASSAQYTEAFF | TGTGCCAGCAGCGCCCAGTACACTGAAGCTTTCTTT
16 | NA | TRBJ2-7 | TRBV11-2 | NA | CASSQERSGGSYEQYF | TGTGCCAGCAGCCAAGAAAGGTCCGGGGGCTCCTACGAGCAGTACTTC
16 | NA | TRBJ2-2 | TRBV20-1 | TRBD2 | CSARGSGRANTGELFF | TGCAGTGCTAGAGGGAGCGGGAGGGCGAACACCGGGGAGCTGTTTTTT
10 | many | TRBJ1-1 | TRBV29-1 | NA | CSVETGEAFF | TGCAGCGTTGAAACCGGTGAAGCTTTCTTT
16 | many | TRBJ1-4 | TRBV25-1 | TRBD1 | CASSETRQGANEKLFF | TGTGCCAGCAGTGAAACGAGACAGGGGGCTAATGAAAAACTGTTTTTT
15 | NA | TRBJ1-1 | TRBV7-2 | NA | CASSAGPPPPGDAFF | TGTGCCAGCAGCGCAGGACCCCCTCCTCCGGGGGACGCTTTCTTT
15 | NA | TRBJ2-3 | TRBV10-3 | TRBD2 | CAIWASGAGTDTQYF | TGTGCCATCTGGGCTAGCGGGGCCGGCACAGATACGCAGTATTTT
16 | few | TRBJ1-5 | TRBV7-8 | NA | CASSRGPWGGDQPQHF | TGTGCCAGCAGCCGTGGACCCTGGGGAGGGGATCAGCCCCAGCATTTT
13 | NA | TRBJ2-7 | TRBV7-3 | NA | CASSVGAVYEQYF | TGTGCCAGCAGCGTCGGGGCAGTCTACGAGCAGTACTTC
14 | NA | TRBJ1-4 | TRBV12-3/TRBV12-4 | TRBD1 | CASSHRGRVEKLFF | TGTGCCAGCAGTCACAGGGGGCGGGTTGAAAAACTGTTTTTT